This T cell receptor beta chain was captured in a study of blood T cell repertoires in COVID-19. Study as a whole: Acute-phase and convalescent COVID-19 samples originated in the United States, Italy and Spain. PBMCs, B-cell-depleted T cells, or T cells were the source of the cDNA or gDNA that made up the material.

As handled by the study authors: Estimated nucleated cell counts came from reference gene primer amplification. Profiling relied on immunoSEQ multiplex PCR, and the TCRdb table lists in-frame clones only, not all of them. The V and J calls and clone size come from that table; D and trimming were worked out from the DNA. The sample consists of approximately 94,000 clones, roughly 84% of them appearing once. This clone has a handful of counts. The receptor comes from a man in his 60s with acute or convalescent COVID-19. The sample comprised peripheral blood.

CDR3 sequence (DNA): TGTGCCAGCAGTTACGGGACTAGCTCCTACGAGCAGTACTTC. Translation gives CASSYGTSSYEQYF. The chain employs TRBV6-2 or TRBV6-3 and TRBJ2-7; 8 positions agree with TRBD2. The ends lost 2 bases at V and 0 bases at J; junction bases unmatched: 0. CDR3 size: 14 residues. Germline CDR1 MNHEY, CDR2 SVGEGT.